A selection of T cell receptor beta chains follows, all from one sample in a study of CD8 T cells in Susac syndrome. TCRdb re-derived calls from the immunoSEQ multiplex PCR reads in MiXCR, one entry per CDR3 protein. Of some 260,000 distinct CDR3 sequences in the sample, more than 75% are singletons; the top ten hold 0.11%. Input material: CD8+ T cells from PBMCs. All receptors derive from a human donor with multiple sclerosis. Each CDR3 is given with its conserved first and last residue. Fields, in order: D gene, V gene, clone size, J gene, CDR3 DNA, CDR3 protein. D genes are given only for firm matches. Clone size is stated in some rows and not others, as once, few, many or a class when expanded.

>NA|TRBV27|NA|TRBJ2-1
TGTGCCAGCAGTTTATCCAGGACAGACAATGAGCAGTTCTTC
CASSLSRTDNEQFF
>NA|TRBV2|NA|TRBJ1-2
TGTGCCAGCAACGTGCCCGAGGGGGATGGCTACACCTTC
CASNVPEGDGYTF
>TRBD1|TRBV27|NA|TRBJ2-7
TGTGCCAGCAGTGCCCGGGACAGGTTTTCCTACGAGCAGTACTTC
CASSARDRFSYEQYF
>TRBD2|TRBV12-3/TRBV12-4|NA|TRBJ2-3
TGTGCCACCGGAGGGGAAGGACTAGCGGGAGGGCAAGATACGCAGTATTTT
CATGGEGLAGGQDTQYF
>TRBD1|TRBV28|NA|TRBJ2-5
TGTGCCAGCAGTCAAACAGGGGACCAAGAGACCCAGTACTTC
CASSQTGDQETQYF
>NA|TRBV30|few|TRBJ2-7
TGTGCCTGTGGGGACCCCTACGAGCAGTACTTC
CACGDPYEQYF
>TRBD2|TRBV19|NA|TRBJ2-1
TGTGCCAGTAGTATAGATCGCATCCTTAGCGGGAGTTTCAATGAGCAGTTCTTC
CASSIDRILSGSFNEQFF
>NA|TRBV27|NA|TRBJ1-2
TGTGCCAGCAGTTTATCCTTTCGGCAGGGGATGAGCGGCTACACCTTC
CASSLSFRQGMSGYTF
>TRBD2|TRBV10-3|NA|TRBJ2-1
TGTGCCATCAGTGAGTCTTATGGTGCGGGAGGGCCCGATGAGCAGTTCTTC
CAISESYGAGGPDEQFF
>NA|TRBV12-3/TRBV12-4|NA|TRBJ2-3
TGTGCCAGCAAGGGAAGGCCTAGCACAGATACGCAGTATTTT
CASKGRPSTDTQYF
>TRBD1|TRBV11-2|once|TRBJ2-7
TGTGCCAGCAGTCAATCGACAGGGGACGGGTCCTACGAGCAGTACTTC
CASSQSTGDGSYEQYF
>TRBD2|TRBV27|NA|TRBJ2-1
TGTGCCAGCAGTTTAATCCGCGGGAGGTTGCCCAATGAGCAGTTCTTC
CASSLIRGRLPNEQFF
>NA|TRBV4-1|NA|TRBJ1-2
TGCGCCAGCAGCCCTGTGGTATCACCACTAGCTAACTATGGCTACACCTTC
CASSPVVSPLANYGYTF
>NA|TRBV9|once|TRBJ2-2
TGTGCCAGCAGCGTTGGGGGGACGGCGAACACCGGGGAGCTGTTTTTT
CASSVGGTANTGELFF
>NA|TRBV5-4|few|TRBJ1-2
TGTGCCAGCAGCCCGGGGTATGGCTACACCTTC
CASSPGYGYTF
>NA|TRBV7-9|NA|TRBJ2-1
TGTGCCAGCAGCCCATACGATGAGCAGTTCTTC
CASSPYDEQFF
>NA|TRBV11-2|once|TRBJ2-7
TGTGCCAGCAGCTACCCGATGGCAGGTGGGCGGGTCGACCGACTCTACGAGCAGTACTTC
CASSYPMAGGRVDRLYEQYF
>TRBD1|TRBV5-1|NA|TRBJ1-4
TGCGCCAGCAGTGGAGGGGGCTCCTATAATGAAAAACTGTTTTTT
CASSGGGSYNEKLFF
>NA|TRBV9|once|TRBJ2-3
TGTGCCAGCAGCGTATCGAGGGGCCACACAGATACGCAGTATTTT
CASSVSRGHTDTQYF
>TRBD2|TRBV15|NA|TRBJ2-1
TGTGCCACCCGCGAGTTAGCGGGAGATAATGAGCAGTTCTTC
CATRELAGDNEQFF
>TRBD2|TRBV2|NA|TRBJ2-1
TGTGCCAGCAGGGCAGGCCTCTTACTAGCGGGAGGGGGAGATGAGCAGTTCTTC
CASRAGLLLAGGGDEQFF
>TRBD1|TRBV19|NA|TRBJ2-3
TGTGCCAGTAGTATAGAATCAACCCCCGGGACAGGGTCCGGCTGGCGGACCACAGATACGCAGTATTTT
CASSIESTPGTGSGWRTTDTQYF
>TRBD2|TRBV5-4|once|TRBJ2-1
TGTGCCAGCAGCTTGGGAGTTAGCGGGAGTGTAAATGAGCAGTTCTTC
CASSLGVSGSVNEQFF
>NA|TRBV27|NA|TRBJ1-5
TGTGCCAGCAGTTTACTAGCCCATCAGCCCCAGCATTTT
CASSLLAHQPQHF
>NA|TRBV20-1|NA|TRBJ2-1
TGCAGTGCTAGAGATTATCGCGGCGGCTCCTACAATGAGCAGTTCTTC
CSARDYRGGSYNEQFF
>TRBD2|TRBV6-5|NA|TRBJ2-1
TGTGCCAGCAGTTACTCGTGGACTAGCGGGCCTCTAGGAGAGCAGTTCTTC
CASSYSWTSGPLGEQFF
>NA|TRBV21-1|NA|TRBJ2-6
TGTGCCAGCAGCAGCCGGGACAGGGGGCTTTACTTATCTGGGGCCAACGTCCTGACTTTC
CASSSRDRGLYLSGANVLTF
>NA|TRBV5-6|NA|TRBJ1-6
TGTGCCAGCAGCATAGGACATTTCTCCTATAATTCACCCCTCCACTTT
CASSIGHFSYNSPLHF